A selection of T cell receptor beta chains follows, all from one sample in a study of shared clonotypes between healthy human individuals. Sequencing was performed with immunoSEQ multiplex PCR; in TCRdb, only in-frame clones are kept and a portion is missing. The repertoire includes millions of clones, more than 85% of them detected once, and 0.39% sits in the top ten. Sequencing input: naive CD4+ T cells from PBMCs. The receptor source for this set is a man aged 18 to 35 in good health. Some clones in this sample may be carry-over from other donors' samples. Each CDR3 is given with its conserved first and last residue. A D gene is named only where the DNA matches it firmly. Some rows have no size entry. The others give once, few or many, or a class for an expanded clone.

>once|TRBJ1-3|TRBV5-4|TRBD1
TGTGCCAGCAGCTTTGACAGGGGTAGTGGAAACACCATATATTTT
CASSFDRGSGNTIYF
>NA|TRBJ2-5|TRBV5-1|NA
TGCGCCAGCAGTAGAGGGATACAAGAGACCCAGTACTTC
CASSRGIQETQYF
>NA|TRBJ2-1|TRBV7-3|TRBD2
TGTGCCAGCAGCTGGTCTAGCGGGAGTGTTAATGAGCAGTTCTTC
CASSWSSGSVNEQFF
>once|TRBJ1-5|TRBV5-1|NA
TGCGCCAGCAGCTTTACCGGGACGTGGGGTCAGCCCCAGCATTTT
CASSFTGTWGQPQHF
>NA|TRBJ1-4|TRBV9|TRBD1
TGTGCCAGCAGCGAAACAGACAGGGTGTACGAAAAACTGTTTTTT
CASSETDRVYEKLFF
>NA|TRBJ2-4|TRBV14|NA
TGTGCCAGCAGCCAAGGTGGGGGGAGCGTGGCGCACTTC
CASSQGGGSVAHF
>NA|TRBJ1-2|TRBV7-9|NA
TGTGCCAGCAGCTTAGGCCGGGACAATGGCTACACCTTC
CASSLGRDNGYTF
>NA|TRBJ1-2|TRBV14|NA
TGTGCCAGCAGTCCTTACCCCCAGGGGCCTGGCTACACCTTC
CASSPYPQGPGYTF
>NA|TRBJ2-3|TRBV4-3|NA
TGCGCCAGCAGCCAGAGCGGCCGCACAGATACGCAGTATTTT
CASSQSGRTDTQYF
>NA|TRBJ2-1|TRBV5-1|TRBD2
TGCGCCAGCAGCTTGGCGGGGAGGGCTTCTAGCTCCTACAATGAGCAGTTCTTC
CASSLAGRASSSYNEQFF
>NA|TRBJ1-1|TRBV18|NA
TGTGCCAGCTCACAGATCCTGGGCGCTGAAGCTTTCTTT
CASSQILGAEAFF
>NA|TRBJ1-1|TRBV4-1|NA
TGCGCCAGCAGCCAAGATGGGGTGAACACTGAAGCTTTCTTT
CASSQDGVNTEAFF
>NA|TRBJ2-7|TRBV29-1|TRBD1
TGCAGCGGGGGACAGTCTACCTACGAGCAGTACTTC
CSGGQSTYEQYF
>NA|TRBJ2-7|TRBV4-1|NA
TGCGCCAGCAGCCAAGGGCAGCACTACGAGCAGTACTTC
CASSQGQHYEQYF
>NA|TRBJ2-1|TRBV18|TRBD2
TGTGCCAGCTCACCCCTAGGGACTAGCGGTGTATACAATGAGCAGTTCTTC
CASSPLGTSGVYNEQFF
>NA|TRBJ1-2|TRBV15|TRBD1
TGTGCCACCAGCAGCCTTGGACAGGAGTATGGCTACACCTTC
CATSSLGQEYGYTF
>NA|TRBJ1-5|TRBV5-1|NA
TGCGCCAGCAGCTTAGCCGGGAATCAGCCCCAGCATTTT
CASSLAGNQPQHF
>NA|TRBJ2-7|TRBV11-1|NA
TGTGCCAGCAGCACGAGGGGGGTCCCCTACGAGCAGTACTTC
CASSTRGVPYEQYF
>NA|TRBJ2-7|TRBV7-2|NA
TGTGCCAGCAGCTCCATGGGGTTAGGGGAGCAGTACTTC
CASSSMGLGEQYF
>NA|TRBJ1-1|TRBV4-1|TRBD1
TGCGCCAGCAGCCATACAGACAGGGGTAGGGGTAACACTGAAGCTTTCTTT
CASSHTDRGRGNTEAFF
>NA|TRBJ2-5|TRBV18|TRBD2
TGTGCCAGCTCGCCCCAGGGACTAGCGGAGACCCAGTACTTC
CASSPQGLAETQYF
>NA|TRBJ2-1|TRBV28|NA
TGTGCCAGCAGTTTAGAGGTGGGCAATGAGCAGTTCTTC
CASSLEVGNEQFF
>once|TRBJ2-7|TRBV11-1|NA
TGTGCCAGCAGCTACGGACTATCCTACGAGCAGTACTTC
CASSYGLSYEQYF
>NA|TRBJ2-6|TRBV12-5|NA
TGTGCTAGTGGTCAGATCCATGCAGGACAAAGTCGGGCCAACGTCCTGACTTTC
CASGQIHAGQSRANVLTF